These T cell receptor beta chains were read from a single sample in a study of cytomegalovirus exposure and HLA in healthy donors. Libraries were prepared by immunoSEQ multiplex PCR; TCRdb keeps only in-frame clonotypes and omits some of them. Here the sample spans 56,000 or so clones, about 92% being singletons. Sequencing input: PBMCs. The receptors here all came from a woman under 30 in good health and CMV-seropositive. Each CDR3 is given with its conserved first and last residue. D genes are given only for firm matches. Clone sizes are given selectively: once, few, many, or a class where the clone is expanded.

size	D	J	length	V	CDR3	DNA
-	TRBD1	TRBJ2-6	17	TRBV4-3	CASSQDAGGSGANVLTF	TGCGCCAGCAGCCAAGATGCAGGGGGCTCTGGGGCCAACGTCCTGACTTTC
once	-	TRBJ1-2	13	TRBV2	CASSVGVAYGYTF	TGTGCCAGCAGTGTAGGGGTAGCCTATGGCTACACCTTC
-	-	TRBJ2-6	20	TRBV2	CASSEAPRGAGGSGANVLTF	TGTGCCAGCAGTGAAGCCCCTAGAGGGGCCGGGGGCTCTGGGGCCAACGTCCTGACTTTC
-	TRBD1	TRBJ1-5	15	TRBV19	CASSTGTGRNQPQHF	TGTGCCAGTAGTACCGGGACAGGCAGAAATCAGCCCCAGCATTTT
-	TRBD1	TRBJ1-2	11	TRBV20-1	CSAQSGQFLNF	TGCAGTGCCCAGTCGGGACAGTTCCTTAATTTC
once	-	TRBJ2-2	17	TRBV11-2	CASRYRRQEINTGELFF	TGTGCCAGCAGATATCGACGGCAGGAAATTAACACCGGGGAGCTGTTTTTT
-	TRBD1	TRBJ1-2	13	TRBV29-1	CSVEDRIYFGYTF	TGCAGCGTTGAGGACAGGATTTACTTTGGCTACACCTTC
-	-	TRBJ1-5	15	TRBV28	CASSLFELDNQPQHF	TGTGCCAGCAGTTTATTTGAATTAGACAATCAGCCCCAGCATTTT
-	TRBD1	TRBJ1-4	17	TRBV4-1	CASSQAPGGLINEKLFF	TGCGCCAGCAGCCAGGCTCCAGGGGGTCTCATTAATGAAAAACTGTTTTTT
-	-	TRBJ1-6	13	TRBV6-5	CASSYGRGSPLHF	TGTGCCAGCAGTTACGGGCGGGGATCACCCCTCCACTTT
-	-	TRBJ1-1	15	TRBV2	CASSVQTGKNTEAFF	TGTGCCAGCAGTGTGCAGACAGGCAAGAACACTGAAGCTTTCTTT
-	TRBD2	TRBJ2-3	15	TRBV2	CATVISGDSTDTQYF	TGTGCCACCGTGATTAGCGGGGATAGCACAGATACGCAGTATTTT
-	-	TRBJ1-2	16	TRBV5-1	CASSPGTIPTYYGYTF	TGCGCCAGCAGCCCGGGGACAATCCCCACCTACTATGGCTACACCTTC
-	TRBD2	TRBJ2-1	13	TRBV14	CASSQDVGGGQFF	TGTGCCAGCAGCCAAGACGTGGGCGGGGGGCAGTTCTTC
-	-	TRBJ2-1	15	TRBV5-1	CASSLGAGVFDEQFF	TGCGCCAGCAGCTTAGGGGCAGGGGTTTTCGATGAGCAGTTCTTC
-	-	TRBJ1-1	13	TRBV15	CATSRESDTEAFF	TGTGCCACCAGCAGAGAAAGCGACACTGAAGCTTTCTTT
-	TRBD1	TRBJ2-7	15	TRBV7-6	CASSVGQLPSYEQYF	TGTGCCAGCAGCGTGGGACAGCTACCATCCTACGAGCAGTACTTC
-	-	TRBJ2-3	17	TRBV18	CASSPFGGLEGSDTQYF	TGTGCCAGCTCACCGTTTGGCGGATTGGAGGGTTCAGATACGCAGTATTTT
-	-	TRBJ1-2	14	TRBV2	CASSASGVYYDYTF	TGTGCCAGCAGTGCGTCAGGGGTCTACTATGACTACACCTTC